This TCR beta chain was documented in a study of low-dose radiotherapy and immunotherapy resistance in tumors. Covering alpha and beta chains, TRAV- and TRBV-specific primers were used for the first-strand cDNA. The TCRs were subjected to amplification over approximately 20 PCR cycles employing a constant-region primer in conjunction with a V-primer adapter. Each CDR3 protein gets one entry after TCRdb re-called the reads with MiXCR. In the table there are some 10,000 distinct CDR3 sequences, 40% to 55% of which are singletons. CDR3 length equals 15 residues. Germline CDR1 reads SGHTA; CDR2 reads FQGNSA. J gave up 4 bases and V 3 bases, and 6 bases lay outside the gene matches.

This sequence originates from a human donor with advanced metastatic prostate, ovarian, gallbladder or colorectal cancer (not recorded which). This table probably holds off-target reads from a library built for another chain. V gene TRBV7-2 combines with J gene TRBJ2-3; 8 bases are shared with TRBD1. Here the CDR3 reads CASSLGRGPADTQYF. The CDR3 DNA reads TGTGCCAGCAGCTTGGGCAGGGGGCCAGCAGATACGCAGTATTTT.